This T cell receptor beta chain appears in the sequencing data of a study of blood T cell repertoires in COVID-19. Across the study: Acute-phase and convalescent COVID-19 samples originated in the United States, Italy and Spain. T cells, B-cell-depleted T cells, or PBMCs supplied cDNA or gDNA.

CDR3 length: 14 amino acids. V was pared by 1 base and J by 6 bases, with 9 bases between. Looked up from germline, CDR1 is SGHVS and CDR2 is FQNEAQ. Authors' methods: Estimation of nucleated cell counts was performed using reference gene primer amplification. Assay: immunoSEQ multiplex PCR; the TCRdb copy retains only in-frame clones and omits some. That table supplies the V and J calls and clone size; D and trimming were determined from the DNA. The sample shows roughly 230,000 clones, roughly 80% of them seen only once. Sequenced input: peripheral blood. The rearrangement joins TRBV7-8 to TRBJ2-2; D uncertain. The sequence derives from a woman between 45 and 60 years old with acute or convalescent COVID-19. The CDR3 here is CASSLGGLPGELFF. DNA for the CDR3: TGTGCCAGCAGCTTAGGTGGGCTACCCGGGGAGCTGTTTTTT. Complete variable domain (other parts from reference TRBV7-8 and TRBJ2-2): GAGVSQSPRYKVAKRGQDVALRCDPISGHVSLFWYQQALGQGPEFLTYFQNEAQLDKSGLPSDRFFAERPEGSVSTLKIQRTQQEDSAVYLCASSLGGLPGELFFGEGSRLTVL.